This T cell receptor (beta chain) is from a study of blood T cell repertoires in COVID-19. Study overall: COVID-19 samples collected from the United States, Italy and Spain covered acute and convalescent phases.

CDR3 length equals 13 residues. V trimming: 6 bases; J trimming: 2 bases; junction bases outside the gene matches: 3. The germline V gene encodes CDR1 SGHTA and CDR2 FQGNSA. How the authors handled the data: Estimated nucleated cell counts came from reference gene primer amplification. Data came from immunoSEQ multiplex PCR; TCRdb stores just in-frame clones and leaves some out. V and J calls and clone size follow that table, whereas D and trimming were derived from the DNA. Of approximately 97,000 clones in the sample, 70% to 90% were seen once. V and J are TRBV7-2 and TRBJ1-2; TRBD1 matches 7 bases. The origin of this receptor is a human donor in a cohort sampled during active COVID-19. Source material: peripheral blood. CDR3 in DNA: TGTGCCAGCAGTCAACAGGGGAACTATGGCTACACCTTC. Its protein product is CASSQQGNYGYTF.